This T cell receptor beta chain was recovered during a study of PD-L1 blockade in urothelial cancer. Study overall: Blood analyses occurred 3 weeks (second dose) and 6 weeks post treatment start.

TCRdb's copy holds only in-frame clones and misses some; the assay was immunoSEQ multiplex PCR. The sample has roughly 100,000 clones, approximately 88% seen once; the top ten hold over 0.95%. Time point specified: pretreatment peripheral blood. Patients had urothelial carcinoma that was locally advanced or metastatic. This CDR3 is 15 amino acids long. Germline V lookup: CDR1 MNHEY, CDR2 SMNVEV (reference sequence). Trimming removed 1 base at V and 7 bases at J, with 14 bases between. Here the sequenced sample was PBMCs, taken around atezolizumab (anti-PD-L1) treatment. V and J are TRBV27 and TRBJ2-1, with unresolved D. The source of this sequence is a woman older than 75 with urothelial cancer. CDR3 in amino acids: CASSLYGPTPNEQFF. The CDR3 DNA sequence: TGTGCCAGCAGTTTATACGGTCCCACGCCGAATGAGCAGTTCTTC.